The next 15 T cell receptor beta chains were all read from a single sample in a study of T cell repertoires in cytomegalovirus infection. No cognate antigen is known for these TCRs. TCRdb re-analysed the reads in MiXCR, keeping a single row per CDR3 protein. The table shows around 95,000 distinct CDR3 sequences, with roughly 29% occurring only once. The sample here was CD8+ T cells from cultured PBMCs, taken from culture after CMV antigen stimulation. The receptors shown here come from a human donor in good health (CMV status not recorded). Some clones in this sample may be carry-over from other donors' samples.

This clonotype was counted many times. This rearrangement joins TRBV28 to TRBJ2-7, with 11 bases fitting TRBD1. Germline loops: CDR1 MDHEN, CDR2 SYDVKM. This CDR3 spans 16 amino acids. Trimming cost V 4 bases and J 2 bases; bases outside gene matches: 7. Here the CDR3 reads CASSSTRTGGAYEQYF. In nucleotides, the CDR3 is TGTGCCAGCAGTTCAACCCGGACAGGGGGCGCCTACGAGCAGTACTTC.

V gene TRBV27 combines with J gene TRBJ2-7; 9 nucleotides line up with TRBD1. V lost 3 bases, J lost 4 bases, and 4 bases stayed unmatched. CDR1 and CDR2 from the germline V gene are MNHEY and SMNVEV (reference sequence). The CDR3 runs to 14 residues. In DNA, the CDR3 is TGTGCCAGCAGTTTCCGACAGGGGGGTTACGAGCAGTACTTC. Translation: CASSFRQGGYEQYF.

The V and J genes are TRBV19 and TRBJ1-1; D is ambiguous. There are 13 residues in the CDR3. Germline V CDR1 and CDR2: LNHDA, SQIVND (reference sequence). The V end was cut by 2 bases, the J end by 3 bases, with 7 bases between. CDR3: CASSIRSDTEAFF. CDR3 DNA sequence: TGTGCCAGTAGTATACGTTCGGACACTGAAGCTTTCTTT.

The rearrangement uses TRBV7-4 and TRBJ1-1; D unresolved. The CDR3 loop spans 11 amino acids. Germline V gene data show CDR1 as SGHVT and CDR2 as SQSDAQ. The V and J ends lost 2 bases and 7 bases respectively, with 5 bases between them. CDR3 nucleotide sequence: TGTGCCAGCAGCTTACCAGATGAAGCTTTCTTT. Its protein product is CASSLPDEAFF. Variable domain in full (rest from reference TRBV7-4 and TRBJ1-1): GAGVSQSPRYKVAKRGRDVALRCDSISGHVTLYWYRQTLGQGSEVLTYSQSDAQRDKSGRPSGRFSAERPERSVSTLKIQRTEQGDSAVYLCASSLPDEAFFGQGTRLTVV.

V and J are TRBV2 and TRBJ2-3, with 12 positions matching TRBD2. Germline V gene lookup returns CDR1 SNHLY and CDR2 FYNNEI. V dropped 10 bases and J dropped 5; count of bases not matched to a gene: 10. CDR3 length: 15 residues. DNA for the CDR3: TGTGCCAACAAGATGACTAGCGGGGGCGGAGATACGCAGTATTTT. Translated, it gives CANKMTSGGGDTQYF.

The genes are TRBV19 and TRBJ2-1; D ambiguous. Germline V gene lookup returns CDR1 LNHDA and CDR2 SQIVND (reference sequence). With 4 bases removed from V and 0 bases from J, the gap between germline ends came to 10 bases. The CDR3 covers 15 residues. The CDR3 sequence: CASSRGFSSYNEQFF. CDR3 nucleotides: TGTGCCAGTAGTAGGGGATTCAGCTCCTACAATGAGCAGTTCTTC.

This clonotype turned up a few times. This chain joins TRBV29-1 and TRBJ1-1; TRBD1 matches 7 bases. Looked up from germline, CDR1 is SQVTM and CDR2 is ANQGSEA. The CDR3 is 13 amino acids. Trimming took 6 bases from V and 7 from J; bases not matched to a gene: 11. CDR3 in DNA: TGCAGCGTCCCCGGGGACAGCCTCATTGAAGCTTTCTTT. Translation: CSVPGDSLIEAFF.

This clonotype was picked up a small number of times. This sequence joins TRBV15 and TRBJ1-5; TRBD1 matches 7 bases. The CDR3 extends over 15 amino acids. Trimming took 6 bases from V and 2 from J; bases not matched to a gene: 7. The germline CDR1 and CDR2 sequences are LNHNV and YYDKDF (reference sequence). CDR3 loop: CATSPGGVGNQPQHF. CDR3 DNA: TGTGCCACCAGTCCAGGGGGGGTTGGCAATCAGCCCCAGCATTTT.

The chain recombines TRBV19 with TRBJ1-5; 7 nucleotides align to TRBD1. From germline, CDR1 is LNHDA and CDR2 SQIVND (reference sequence). Germline trimming cut 7 bases from V and 0 bases from J; bases unmatched to any gene: 9. The CDR3 has 16 amino acids. The CDR3 DNA reads as TGTGCCAGTAATAAGGACAGGACTTATAGCAATCAGCCCCAGCATTTT. As protein: CASNKDRTYSNQPQHF.

CDR3 DNA: TGTGCCAGCAGTGCCGGGACAGTAGGCGAGCAGTACTTC. Protein sequence: CASSAGTVGEQYF. The V and J genes are TRBV27 and TRBJ2-7, with 7 nucleotides matching TRBD1. Trimming at V came to 5 bases and at J to 6 bases, leaving 7 bases not matched to a gene. This CDR3 comprises 13 residues. Germline CDR1 is MNHEY and CDR2 is SMNVEV (reference sequence).

This clonotype was observed a few times. V usage is TRBV19 and J usage is TRBJ1-2; D is uncertain. The V end lost 7 bases, the J end lost 3 bases, and 9 bases lay between the germline ends. The length of the CDR3 is 12 residues. From germline, CDR1 is LNHDA and CDR2 SQIVND (reference sequence). CDR3: CASTPDYYGYTF. The DNA for the CDR3 is TGTGCCAGTACTCCGGATTACTATGGCTACACCTTC.

The V call is TRBV18, the J call TRBJ2-1; TRBD1 aligns across 8 bases. V lost 1 base and J lost 10; bases outside the gene matches: 3. This CDR3 contains 13 residues. From germline, CDR1 is KGHSH and CDR2 LQKENI. The CDR3 nucleotides read TGTGCCAGCTCACCACTCAGGGGGCAAGAGCAGTTCTTC. Encoded protein: CASSPLRGQEQFF.

The V call is TRBV7-6, the J call TRBJ2-7, with 8 positions matching TRBD2. Germline V gives CDR1 SGHVS, CDR2 FNYEAQ. This CDR3 has 16 amino acids. J gave up 1 base and V 1 base, and 6 bases lay outside the gene matches. CDR3 sequence (DNA): TGTGCCAGCAGCTTAGAGGCAGCGGGGGTATCCTACGAGCAGTACTTC. Its translation: CASSLEAAGVSYEQYF.

This clonotype was seen more than once but under ten times. The rearrangement joins TRBV4-1 to TRBJ1-1, with unresolved D. Germline V gene data show CDR1 as MGHRA and CDR2 as YSYEKL. The V gene lost 4 bases and the J gene lost 1 base, with 7 bases spanning the gap. This CDR3 has 13 amino acids. The CDR3: CASSPQQNTEAFF. As DNA, the CDR3 is TGCGCCAGCAGCCCACAGCAGAACACTGAAGCTTTCTTT.

This clonotype was counted ten times or more. CDR3 DNA: TGTGCCAGCAGCTTAAATGCAGATACGCAGTATTTT. Residues: CASSLNADTQYF. The rearrangement joins TRBV7-3 to TRBJ2-3; D is undetermined. Trimming stripped 1 base from V and 4 bases from J, with 3 bases between. Germline V lookup: CDR1 SGHTA, CDR2 FQGTGA. The CDR3 runs 12 residues.